This T cell receptor beta chain comes out of a study of blood T cell repertoires in COVID-19. For the study at large: The origin of the acute and convalescent COVID-19 samples was the United States, Italy and Spain. Sources were T cells, B-cell-depleted T cells, or PBMCs; the material itself was cDNA or gDNA.

Germline V gives CDR1 SGHNT, CDR2 YYREEE (reference sequence). The CDR3 totals 16 residues. Trimming stripped 4 bases from V and 4 bases from J, with 18 bases between. Per the original data handling: From reference gene primer amplification, estimates of nucleated cell counts were derived. Using immunoSEQ multiplex PCR, the repertoire was profiled, and TCRdb retains in-frame clones only, with some absent. Clonal size and the V and J genes are those of that table, whereas D and trimming came from the DNA. In the table there are hundreds of thousands of clones, 80% to 90% of which are singletons. The receptor's source is a middle-aged man with acute or convalescent COVID-19. V and J are TRBV5-4 and TRBJ1-3, with D perhaps TRBD1 (5 bases). Sequencing was carried out using peripheral blood. Here the CDR3 reads CASSLAEGAPGNTIYF. Written as DNA, the CDR3 is TGTGCCAGCAGCCTGGCGGAAGGGGCCCCCGGAAACACCATATATTTT.